This TCR beta chain was identified in a study of CD8 T cells in ankylosing spondylitis. Comment on this clonotype: Its antigen is not known.

Overall study findings and caveats: Blood of patients with ankylosing spondylitis appeared to be characterized by a TCR beta motif of roughly eight highly homologous variants.

TCRdb processed the 5' RACE reads anew with MiXCR; each CDR3 protein has one entry. The table lists about 800,000 distinct CDR3 sequences, approximately 10% of them singletons, with about 0.49% in the top ten. Sequencing was carried out using blood, either unsorted or a sorted T cell fraction (not recorded which). The TCR was taken from a male donor with ankylosing spondylitis.

Here the CDR3 DNA reads TGTGCCACCAGTGAGGCTAGCGGGGTTACCTACAATGAGCAGTTCTTC. Protein: CATSEASGVTYNEQFF. V usage is TRBV24-1 and J usage is TRBJ2-1, with 9 bases matching TRBD2. Germline values: CDR1 KGHDR, CDR2 SFDVKD. V dropped 4 bases and J dropped 2; count of bases not matched to a gene: 5. The CDR3 has 16 residues.